The 17 T cell receptor beta chains presented below share a single source sample, sequenced in a study of beta chain features in type 1 diabetes. Expressed TCRB transcripts got sequenced, as all isolated RNA was reverse transcribed. TCRdb's table, derived via immunoSEQ multiplex PCR, lists solely in-frame clones and lacks some. The sample lists about 700,000 clones, around 15% seen once, with about 0.02% in the top ten. Study results and limitations: Type 1 diabetes patients had TCRB CDR3s that were shorter (moderately but significantly so) in all four CD4+ subsets.

For these receptors, no antigen is known. What was sequenced was naive CD4+ T cells from blood. These receptors were taken from a man between 18 and 35 years old with type 1 diabetes.

This clone was seen more than once but under ten times. CDR3 bases: TGTGCCAGCAGCCCCGGGACTCTTCTTTACGAGCAGTACTTC. Protein sequence: CASSPGTLLYEQYF. The chain joins TRBV5-4 to TRBJ2-7; D perhaps matches TRBD2 (6 bases). V gave up 4 bases and J gave up 4 bases, with 15 bases separating them. This CDR3 comprises 14 residues. CDR1 is SGHNT, CDR2 YYREEE, per germline (reference sequence).

This clone was seen only a few times. The chain recombines TRBV9 with TRBJ1-4, with 7 bases lining up with TRBD1. V dropped 2 bases and J dropped 5; count of bases not matched to a gene: 6. Germline CDR1 SGDLS, CDR2 YYNGEE. The CDR3 extends over 15 amino acids. The CDR3, as DNA: TGTGCCAGCAGCGTTTTTGGACAGGCGAATGAAAAACTGTTTTTT. Its protein product is CASSVFGQANEKLFF.

The chain's CDR3 is CASSESFQGQAGELFF. CDR3 nucleotides: TGTGCCAGCAGTGAATCTTTCCAGGGACAAGCCGGGGAGCTGTTTTTT. V gene TRBV25-1 combines with J gene TRBJ2-2, with TRBD1 as a possible D gene (6 bases). In germline, CDR1 is MGHDK, CDR2 SYGVNS. This CDR3 is 16 amino acids long. V lost 1 base to trimming and J lost 6 bases, with 15 bases between them.

This clone was seen a handful of times. This sequence joins TRBV2 and TRBJ2-3; perhaps D is TRBD1 or TRBD2 (5 bases each). The CDR3 has 15 amino acids. V lost 3 bases, J lost 3 bases, and 13 bases lay in between. Germline lookup yields CDR1 SNHLY and CDR2 FYNNEI. CDR3 in DNA: TGTGCCAGCAGTGACGGGGCCACGGGTACAGATACGCAGTATTTT. It codes for CASSDGATGTDTQYF.

This chain joins TRBV15 and TRBJ1-6; D is undetermined. The CDR3 has 14 amino acids. V lost 0 bases, J lost 7 bases, and 7 bases lay in between. Germline CDR1 LNHNV, CDR2 YYDKDF (reference sequence). The CDR3 DNA is TGTGCCACCAGCAGAGACAGCCTAAATTCACCCCTCCACTTT. Translating it yields CATSRDSLNSPLHF. The variable domain in full, completed from reference TRBV15 and TRBJ1-6, reads DAMVIQNPRYQVTQFGKPVTLSCSQTLNHNVMYWYQQKSSQAPKLLFHYYDKDFNNEADTPDNFQSRRPNTSFCFLDIRSPGLGDTAMYLCATSRDSLNSPLHFGNGTRLTVT.

The CDR3 protein is CASSPKAWTDVYGYTF. CDR3 DNA sequence: TGTGCCAGCAGCCCCAAGGCCTGGACCGACGTCTATGGCTACACCTTC. V and J are TRBV13 and TRBJ1-2; no definite D call. CDR1 is PRHDT and CDR2 is FYEKMQ in the germline V gene (reference sequence). V dropped 5 bases and J dropped 4 bases, with 20 bases sitting between them. CDR3 length equals 16 residues.

The table lists this clone with a few counts. J is TRBJ2-7 and V is TRBV5-4; 7 bases map to TRBD1. The trim removed 2 bases at V and 3 bases at J, leaving 5 bases unmatched. Per germline, CDR1 SGHNT and CDR2 YYREEE (reference sequence). The CDR3 totals 14 residues. CDR3 sequence: CASSLQTGIYEQYF. As DNA, the CDR3 is TGTGCCAGCAGCTTACAGACAGGGATCTACGAGCAGTACTTC.

This clone appeared a few times. The chain joins TRBV4-1 to TRBJ1-5, with 10 bases aligning to TRBD1. The CDR3 extends over 16 amino acids. V shed 4 bases and J 4 bases; nucleotides not matched to a gene: 7. Germline V gives CDR1 MGHRA, CDR2 YSYEKL. The CDR3 spells CASSPYRDRGNQPQHF. The CDR3 bases are TGCGCCAGCAGCCCCTACCGGGACAGGGGAAATCAGCCCCAGCATTTT.

This clone was detected only a few times. CDR3 loop: CASSPGVRVETQYF. In nucleotides, the CDR3 is TGTGCCAGCAGCCCAGGCGTTCGGGTAGAGACCCAGTACTTC. The genes are TRBV7-9 and TRBJ2-5; D remains ambiguous. The CDR3 has 14 amino acids. Germline CDR1 reads SEHNR; CDR2 reads FQNEAQ (reference sequence). The ends were cut back, 5 bases at V and 4 bases at J, with 14 bases in the middle.

Worth noting for this clone: Other DNA sequences in the same sample also yield this CDR3. The gene calls are TRBV20-1 and TRBJ1-2; D is unresolved. Germline CDR1 is DFQATT and CDR2 is SNEGSKA (reference sequence). The CDR3 runs 11 residues. V was trimmed by 6 bases and J by 4 bases, leaving 9 bases between them. The CDR3 region has the DNA TGCAGTGCCTCCGGACTCTATGGCTACACCTTC. Translating gives CSASGLYGYTF.

This clone occurred a few times. The J gene is TRBJ1-4, the V gene TRBV18; no reliable D call. CDR3 length: 19 amino acids. Trimming took off 2 bases at V and 8 bases at J, with 27 bases between the two ends. Germline V gives CDR1 KGHSH, CDR2 LQKENI. The CDR3 region is CASSPSARPWAPKGEKLFF. CDR3 coding DNA: TGTGCCAGCTCACCATCTGCTCGCCCCTGGGCACCGAAGGGCGAAAAACTGTTTTTT.

This clone has only a few counts. V gene TRBV7-9 combines with J gene TRBJ2-3, with D perhaps TRBD2 (6 bases). Germline CDR1 and CDR2: SEHNR and FQNEAQ (reference sequence). V was clipped by 5 bases and J by 1 base, with 16 bases between them. The CDR3 is 16 amino acids. In DNA, the CDR3 is TGTGCCAGCAGCGCACGGCCGGGGGAGCGCACAGATACGCAGTATTTT. Protein: CASSARPGERTDTQYF.

The rearrangement uses TRBV7-6 and TRBJ2-3; D is unclear. The germline V gene encodes CDR1 SGHVS and CDR2 FNYEAQ. With 0 bases removed from V and 0 bases from J, the gap between germline ends came to 10 bases. The CDR3 spans 16 residues. CDR3 DNA sequence: TGTGCCAGCAGCTTAGCCCCCGGGCCAAGCACAGATACGCAGTATTTT. Its protein product is CASSLAPGPSTDTQYF.

V is TRBV29-1 and J is TRBJ2-7, with D possibly TRBD1 on 6 matching bases. The CDR3 contains 14 residues. V shed 4 bases and J shed 2 bases, with 15 bases lying between them. The germline CDR1 and CDR2 sequences are SQVTM and ANQGSEA. Written as DNA, the CDR3 is TGCAGCGTTGTTTCAGGGGACCCCCCCTACGAGCAGTACTTC. It encodes CSVVSGDPPYEQYF.

The chain couples TRBV15 to TRBJ2-2; tentatively, D is TRBD1 (6 bases). The CDR3 sequence is 17 residues long. Germline V gene sequence: CDR1 LNHNV, CDR2 YYDKDF (reference sequence). V gave up 1 base and J gave up 7 bases, with 19 bases separating them. In DNA form, the CDR3 reads TGTGCCACCAGCAGAGCGGAGGCCAGGGGCTCGGTCGGGGAGCTGTTTTTT. Its translation is CATSRAEARGSVGELFF. The variable domain in full, with the rest retrieved from reference TRBV15 and TRBJ2-2, is DAMVIQNPRYQVTQFGKPVTLSCSQTLNHNVMYWYQQKSSQAPKLLFHYYDKDFNNEADTPDNFQSRRPNTSFCFLDIRSPGLGDTAMYLCATSRAEARGSVGELFFGEGSRLTVL.

Only a few counts were recorded for this clone. The chain recombines TRBV19 with TRBJ2-7, with 10 bases lining up with TRBD1. This CDR3 is 16 amino acids long. CDR1 and CDR2 (germline): LNHDA, SQIVND (reference sequence). J was trimmed by 5 bases and V by 3 bases; bases with no gene match: 10. CDR3 in DNA: TGTGCCAGTAGTATCCAGAGAGGGACAGGGGTCCACGAGCAGTACTTC. It translates to CASSIQRGTGVHEQYF.

This clone was seen only a few times. V usage is TRBV6-4 and J usage is TRBJ2-7; TRBD1 or TRBD2 may be the D gene (6 bases each). CDR1 is MRHNA and CDR2 is SNTAGT in the germline V gene. This CDR3 contains 15 residues. Trimming removed 4 bases from V and 1 base from J, with 14 bases in between. As DNA, the CDR3 is TGTGCCAGCAGTGTCGGAGAGGGGGGATCCTACGAGCAGTACTTC. It specifies CASSVGEGGSYEQYF.